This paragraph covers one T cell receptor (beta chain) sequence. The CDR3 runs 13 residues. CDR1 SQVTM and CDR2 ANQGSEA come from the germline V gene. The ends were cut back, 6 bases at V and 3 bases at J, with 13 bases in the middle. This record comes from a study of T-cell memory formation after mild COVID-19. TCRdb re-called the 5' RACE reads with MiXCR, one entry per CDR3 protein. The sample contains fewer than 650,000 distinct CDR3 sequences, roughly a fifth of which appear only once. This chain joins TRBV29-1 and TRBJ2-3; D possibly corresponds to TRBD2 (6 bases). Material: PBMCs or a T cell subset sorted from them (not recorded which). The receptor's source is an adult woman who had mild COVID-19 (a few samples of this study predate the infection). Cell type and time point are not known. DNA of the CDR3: TGCAGCGTGAGGACTATATTAACAGATACGCAGTATTTT. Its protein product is CSVRTILTDTQYF.